This T cell receptor beta chain was sequenced for a study of cytomegalovirus exposure and HLA in healthy donors. Overall study context: The study's early data release held about 77 million unique TCRs from HLA-typed donors. General observations from the study: In a later analysis, parvovirus B19, influenza, CMV and Epstein-Barr virus appeared linked to several top co-occurrence clusters. An ancestry cluster, one associated with Asian ancestry, reportedly showed fewer N-insertions than the approximately 670-donor mean in a later analysis.

Participants comprised healthy donors of bone marrow. A note on this clone: The target antigen is unknown.

CDR3 length equals 13 residues. Trimming took 3 bases from V and 5 from J, leaving 8 bases between them. Germline lookup yields CDR1 KGHSY and CDR2 FQNENV. PCR was performed using 60 Vbeta and 13 Jbeta primers. Some clones are missing from TCRdb's copy, which holds only in-frame ones; the method was immunoSEQ multiplex PCR. The table lists about 120,000 clones, 77% of them singletons, with 4.5% to 6% in the top ten. The chain combines TRBV16 with TRBJ1-5; possible D gene TRBD1, 5 bases. Input material: PBMCs. This clonotype originated in a young man in good health and CMV-seropositive. The CDR3 reads CASSHGGDQPQHF. The DNA for the CDR3 is TGTGCCAGCAGCCATGGGGGGGATCAGCCCCAGCATTTT.